These 18 T cell receptor beta chains originate from one sample sequenced in a study of T cell responses to AZD1222 COVID-19 vaccine. Only in-frame clones appear in the TCRdb table, and some are missing; sequencing was by immunoSEQ multiplex PCR. Among over 150,000 clones listed, 87% were seen once. The input for sequencing was peripheral blood, taken 28 days after the second AZD1222 dose. The receptor set was obtained from an adult who received the AZD1222 COVID-19 vaccine.

The chain uses TRBV19 and TRBJ1-5; D might be TRBD1 (5 bases). The ends were cut back, 5 bases at V and 1 base at J, with 21 bases in the middle. Germline CDR1 and CDR2: LNHDA and SQIVND (reference sequence). There are 18 residues in the CDR3. The CDR3 DNA is TGTGCCAGTAGTCCGCCGTGGGTGGGACCTAAAAGCAATCAGCCCCAGCATTTT. Its protein is CASSPPWVGPKSNQPQHF.

The chain links TRBV6-5 to TRBJ1-4; unclear D gene. The CDR3 has 15 residues. The germline V and J ends were trimmed by 0 bases and 7 bases, with 12 bases remaining between them. Germline values: CDR1 MNHEY, CDR2 SVGAGI. The DNA for the CDR3 is TGTGCCAGCAGTTACTCTCGGCAGTTCGGTGAAAAACTGTTTTTT. Translated, it gives CASSYSRQFGEKLFF.

In this sample, this clone turned up once. The chain combines TRBV6-2 or TRBV6-3 with TRBJ1-2; a possible D gene is TRBD1 (6 bases). Trimming cost V 5 bases and J 4 bases, with 14 bases left between them. This CDR3 has 14 residues. The germline V gene encodes CDR1 MNHEY and CDR2 SVGEGT. The DNA of the CDR3 is TGTGCCAGCAGTCGCCGGTGGGGGCCCTATGGCTACACCTTC. Protein product: CASSRRWGPYGYTF.

J is TRBJ1-4 and V is TRBV5-6; D gene uncertain. Trimming took off 0 bases at V and 8 bases at J, with 2 bases between the two ends. This CDR3 contains 11 residues. Germline loops: CDR1 SGHDT, CDR2 YYEEEE. The CDR3 DNA sequence: TGTGCCAGCAGCTTGGACGAAAAACTGTTTTTT. Translation: CASSLDEKLFF.

The chain combines TRBV3-1 (or the pseudogene TRBV3-2) with TRBJ2-2, with D perhaps TRBD1 (6 bases). The V end lost 3 bases, the J end lost 3 bases, and 14 bases lay between the germline ends. CDR1 is LGHDT, CDR2 YNNKEL, per germline (reference sequence). The CDR3 runs 16 residues. The CDR3 nucleotides are TGTGCCAGCAGCCAGCCAAACCACAGGGACACCGGGGAGCTGTTTTTT. Translating it yields CASSQPNHRDTGELFF.

The chain has TRBV14 and TRBJ2-4; unclear D gene. With 4 bases removed from V and 7 bases from J, the gap between germline ends came to 11 bases. The germline CDR1 and CDR2 sequences are SGHDN and FVKESK. This CDR3 comprises 13 residues. This CDR3 reads CASSLSTGNIQYF. The DNA of the CDR3 is TGTGCCAGCAGCCTGTCGACCGGTAACATTCAGTACTTC.

This CDR3 reads CASTQRWGQGTNYGYTF. CDR3 in DNA: TGTGCCAGTACTCAACGGTGGGGACAGGGGACTAACTATGGCTACACCTTC. The chain combines TRBV19 with TRBJ1-2, with TRBD1 matching 10 bases. The CDR3 sequence is 17 residues long. V was pared by 7 bases and J by 0 bases, with 11 bases of the junction left unmatched. Germline-derived CDR1 and CDR2 are LNHDA and SQIVND (reference sequence).

The CDR3 here is CASSQDKANSPLHF. CDR3 bases: TGCGCCAGCAGCCAAGATAAGGCGAATTCACCCCTCCACTTT. The chain combines TRBV4-1 with TRBJ1-6; D ambiguous. The CDR3 runs 14 residues. With 0 bases removed from V and 7 bases from J, the gap between germline ends came to 7 bases. Germline loops: CDR1 MGHRA, CDR2 YSYEKL.

The J gene is TRBJ2-3, the V gene TRBV29-1; D might be TRBD2 (7 bases). Germline CDR1 reads SQVTM; CDR2 reads ANQGSEA. V gave up 4 bases and J gave up 6 bases, with 14 bases separating them. This CDR3 region has 13 residues. CDR3 nucleotide sequence: TGCAGCGTTGTCCGCGGGGGCGGCGATACGCAGTATTTT. Its translation: CSVVRGGGDTQYF.

Here the CDR3 DNA reads TGTGCCACCAGCCTCCGCCGGAGCCTCAGTGAGCAGTTCTTC. It encodes CATSLRRSLSEQFF. V usage is TRBV15 and J usage is TRBJ2-1, with D uncertain. Germline-derived CDR1 and CDR2 are LNHNV and YYDKDF (reference sequence). The germline V and J ends were trimmed by 5 bases and 9 bases, with 17 bases remaining between them. The CDR3 consists of 14 residues.

The V gene is TRBV30, the J gene TRBJ1-1; tentatively, D is TRBD1 (5 bases). Looked up from germline, CDR1 is GTSNPN and CDR2 is SVGIG (reference sequence). V was clipped by 0 bases and J by 11 bases, with 16 bases between them. The CDR3 is 13 residues long. DNA of the CDR3: TGTGCCTGGAGTGTAGGGCAGGGCCTGGGGGCTTTCTTT. Translation: CAWSVGQGLGAFF.

The chain is built from TRBV29-1 and TRBJ1-2, with D possibly TRBD1 on 5 matching bases. Per the germline V gene, CDR1 is SQVTM and CDR2 is ANQGSEA. The length of the CDR3 is 14 residues. V lost 6 bases to trimming and J lost 2 bases, with 16 bases between them. Here the CDR3 DNA reads TGCAGCGTGGGTCTTGGGGCAGGCAACTATGGCTACACCTTC. The encoded protein is CSVGLGAGNYGYTF.

The chain recombines TRBV18 with TRBJ1-6; D remains unclear. CDR3 size: 13 residues. Between the trimmed V and J ends, which lost 2 bases and 5 bases, there was a span of 4 bases. Germline CDR1 is KGHSH and CDR2 is LQKENI. CDR3: CASSPSNNSPLHF. The CDR3 DNA follows: TGTGCCAGCTCACCAAGCAATAATTCACCCCTCCACTTT.

The V call is TRBV13, the J call TRBJ2-3; no definite D call. This CDR3 spans 14 amino acids. The V end was cut by 5 bases, the J end by 0 bases, with 9 bases between. Germline CDR1 and CDR2: PRHDT and FYEKMQ (reference sequence). CDR3 amino acids: CASSPLDSTDTQYF. DNA of the CDR3: TGTGCCAGCAGCCCCCTGGACAGCACAGATACGCAGTATTTT.

The chain couples TRBV6-2 or TRBV6-3 to TRBJ2-7; either TRBD1 or TRBD2 may supply D (5 bases each). The CDR3 runs 14 residues. The germline gives CDR1 MNHEY, CDR2 SVGEGT. The V end was cut by 2 bases, the J end by 7 bases, with 15 bases between. The CDR3 DNA reads TGTGCCAGCAGTTACCTTACCGGGACGGGGGAGCAGTACTTC. This encodes CASSYLTGTGEQYF.

This clone was observed once. The chain uses TRBV4-1 and TRBJ1-4; D unresolved. This CDR3 is built from 13 residues. Germline V lookup: CDR1 MGHRA, CDR2 YSYEKL. Trimming pared 1 base from V and 4 bases from J, leaving 4 bases between. CDR3 sequence reads: CASSQGVNEKLFF. DNA for the CDR3: TGCGCCAGCAGCCAAGGGGTTAATGAAAAACTGTTTTTT.

The rearrangement joins TRBV10-3 to TRBJ1-3; D might be TRBD1 (5 bases). V lost 2 bases and J 6 bases, leaving 8 bases between the germline ends. This CDR3 region has 13 residues. Looked up from germline, CDR1 is ENHRY and CDR2 is SYGVKD. The DNA for the CDR3 is TGTGCCATCAGTGAGGACAGAGCAAACACCATATATTTT. Translating it yields CAISEDRANTIYF.

The chain has TRBV2 and TRBJ2-7, with 7 bases identical to TRBD1. The CDR3 length is 13 residues. V trimming: 7 bases; J trimming: 7 bases; junction bases outside the gene matches: 10. Germline V gives CDR1 SNHLY, CDR2 FYNNEI. In DNA form, the CDR3 reads TGTGCCAGCACCCCGACAGGGATGGGTGAGCAGTACTTC. It specifies CASTPTGMGEQYF.